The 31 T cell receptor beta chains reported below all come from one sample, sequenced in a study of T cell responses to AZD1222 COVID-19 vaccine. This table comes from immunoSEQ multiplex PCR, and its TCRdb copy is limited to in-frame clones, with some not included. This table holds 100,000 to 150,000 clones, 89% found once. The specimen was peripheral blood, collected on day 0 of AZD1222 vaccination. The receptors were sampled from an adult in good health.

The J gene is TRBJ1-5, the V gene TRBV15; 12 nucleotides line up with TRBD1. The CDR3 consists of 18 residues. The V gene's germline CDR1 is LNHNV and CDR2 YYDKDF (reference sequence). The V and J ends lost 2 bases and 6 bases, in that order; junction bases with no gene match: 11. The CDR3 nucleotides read TGTGCCACCAGCAGATCACCGGGACAGGGGGCGGGTGGTCAGCCCCAGCATTTT. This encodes CATSRSPGQGAGGQPQHF.

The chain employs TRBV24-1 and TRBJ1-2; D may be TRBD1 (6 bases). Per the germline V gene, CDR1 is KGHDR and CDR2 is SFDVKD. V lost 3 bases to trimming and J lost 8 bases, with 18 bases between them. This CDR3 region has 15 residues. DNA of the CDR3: TGTGCCACCAGTGATGCTTCCGGGACAACCTTCGGCTACACCTTC. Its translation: CATSDASGTTFGYTF.

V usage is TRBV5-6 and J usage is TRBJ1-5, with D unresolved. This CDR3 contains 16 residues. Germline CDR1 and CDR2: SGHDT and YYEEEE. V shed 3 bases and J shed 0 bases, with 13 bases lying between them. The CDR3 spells CASSSSTRNSNQPQHF. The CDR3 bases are TGTGCCAGCAGCTCCTCAACCAGGAATAGCAATCAGCCCCAGCATTTT. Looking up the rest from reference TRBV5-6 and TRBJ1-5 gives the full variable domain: DAGVTQSPTHLIKTRGQQVTLRCSPKSGHDTVSWYQQALGQGPQFIFQYYEEEERQRGNFPDRFSGHQFPNYSSELNVNALLLGDSALYLCASSSSTRNSNQPQHFGDGTRLSIL.

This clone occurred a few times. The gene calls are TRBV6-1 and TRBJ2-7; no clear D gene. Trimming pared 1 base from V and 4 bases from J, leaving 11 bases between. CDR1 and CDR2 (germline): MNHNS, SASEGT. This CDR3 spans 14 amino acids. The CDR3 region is CASSEDLSRYEQYF. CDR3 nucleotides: TGTGCCAGCAGTGAAGATCTGAGCAGGTACGAGCAGTACTTC.

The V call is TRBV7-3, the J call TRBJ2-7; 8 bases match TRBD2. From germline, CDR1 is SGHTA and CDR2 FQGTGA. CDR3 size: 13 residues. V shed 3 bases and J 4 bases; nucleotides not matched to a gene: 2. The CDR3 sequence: CASSFSGGYEQYF. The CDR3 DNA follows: TGTGCCAGCAGCTTCTCGGGAGGGTACGAGCAGTACTTC.

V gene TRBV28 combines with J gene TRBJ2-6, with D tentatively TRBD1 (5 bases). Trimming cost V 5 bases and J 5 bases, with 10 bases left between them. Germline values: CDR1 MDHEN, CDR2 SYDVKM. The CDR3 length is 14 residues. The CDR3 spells CASSGQDRANVLTF. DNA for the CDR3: TGTGCCAGCAGTGGCCAGGACAGGGCCAACGTCCTGACTTTC.

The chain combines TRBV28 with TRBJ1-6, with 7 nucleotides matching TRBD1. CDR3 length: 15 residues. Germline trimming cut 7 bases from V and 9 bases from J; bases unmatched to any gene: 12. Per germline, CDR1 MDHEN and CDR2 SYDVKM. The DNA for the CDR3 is TGTGCCAGCATGAGTCAGGGGAGACAGGGTTCACCCCTCCACTTT. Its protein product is CASMSQGRQGSPLHF. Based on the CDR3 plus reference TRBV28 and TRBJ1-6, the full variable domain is DVKVTQSSRYLVKRTGEKVFLECVQDMDHENMFWYRQDPGLGLRLIYFSYDVKMKEKGDIPEGYSVSREKKERFSLILESASTNQTSMYLCASMSQGRQGSPLHFGNGTRLTVT.

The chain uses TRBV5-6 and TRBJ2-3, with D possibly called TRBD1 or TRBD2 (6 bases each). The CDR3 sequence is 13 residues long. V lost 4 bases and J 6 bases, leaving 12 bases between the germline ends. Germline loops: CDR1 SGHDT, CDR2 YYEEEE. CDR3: CASSGGGTDTQYF. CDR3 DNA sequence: TGTGCCAGCAGCGGAGGGGGGACGGATACGCAGTATTTT.

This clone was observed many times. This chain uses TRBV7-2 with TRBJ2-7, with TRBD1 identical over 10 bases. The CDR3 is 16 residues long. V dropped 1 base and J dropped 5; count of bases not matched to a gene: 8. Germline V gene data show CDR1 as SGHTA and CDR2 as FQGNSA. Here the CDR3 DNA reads TGTGCCAGCAGCTTAGGAGTGACAGGGGGCCAAAACGAGCAGTACTTC. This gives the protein CASSLGVTGGQNEQYF.

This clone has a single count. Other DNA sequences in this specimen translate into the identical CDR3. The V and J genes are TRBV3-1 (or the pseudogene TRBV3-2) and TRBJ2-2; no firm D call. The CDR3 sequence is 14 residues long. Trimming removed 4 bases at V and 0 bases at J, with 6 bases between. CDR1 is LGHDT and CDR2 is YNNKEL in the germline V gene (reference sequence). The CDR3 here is CASSPPANTGELFF. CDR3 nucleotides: TGTGCCAGCAGCCCGCCCGCGAACACCGGGGAGCTGTTTTTT.

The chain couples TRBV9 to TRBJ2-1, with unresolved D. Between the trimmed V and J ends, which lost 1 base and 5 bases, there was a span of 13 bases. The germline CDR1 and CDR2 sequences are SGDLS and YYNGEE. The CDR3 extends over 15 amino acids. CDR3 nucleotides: TGTGCCAGCAGCGTATCTCCTTTGCCCGACAATGAGCAGTTCTTC. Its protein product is CASSVSPLPDNEQFF.

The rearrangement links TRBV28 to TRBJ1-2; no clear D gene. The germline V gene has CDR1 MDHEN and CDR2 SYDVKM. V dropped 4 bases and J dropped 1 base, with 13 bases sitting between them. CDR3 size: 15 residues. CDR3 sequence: CASSSAGESNYGYTF. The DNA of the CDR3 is TGTGCCAGCAGTTCCGCGGGAGAAAGTAACTATGGCTACACCTTC.

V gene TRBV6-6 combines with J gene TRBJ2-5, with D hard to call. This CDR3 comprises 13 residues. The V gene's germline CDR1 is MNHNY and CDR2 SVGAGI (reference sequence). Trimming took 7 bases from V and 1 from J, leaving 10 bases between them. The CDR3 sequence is CASTIGVQETQYF. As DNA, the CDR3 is TGTGCCAGCACCATTGGGGTCCAAGAGACCCAGTACTTC.

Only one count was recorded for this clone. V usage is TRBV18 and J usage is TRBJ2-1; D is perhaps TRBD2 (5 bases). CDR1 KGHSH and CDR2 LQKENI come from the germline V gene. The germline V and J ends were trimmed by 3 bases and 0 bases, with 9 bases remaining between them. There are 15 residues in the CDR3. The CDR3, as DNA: TGTGCCAGCTCACCCGAGGGTAGCTCCTACAATGAGCAGTTCTTC. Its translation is CASSPEGSSYNEQFF.

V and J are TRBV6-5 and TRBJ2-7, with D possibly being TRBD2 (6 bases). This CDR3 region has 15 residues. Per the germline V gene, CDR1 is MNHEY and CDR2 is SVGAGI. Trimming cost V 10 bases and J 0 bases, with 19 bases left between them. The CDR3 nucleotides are TGTGCCACTGGGCCAGTGGGGGGTGGCTCCTACGAGCAGTACTTC. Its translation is CATGPVGGGSYEQYF.

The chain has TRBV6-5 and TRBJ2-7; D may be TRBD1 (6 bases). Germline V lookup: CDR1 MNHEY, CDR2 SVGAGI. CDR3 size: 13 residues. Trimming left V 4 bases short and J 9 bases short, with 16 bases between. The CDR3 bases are TGTGCCAGCAGTTCACGACAGGTACCACGGCAGTACTTC. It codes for CASSSRQVPRQYF.

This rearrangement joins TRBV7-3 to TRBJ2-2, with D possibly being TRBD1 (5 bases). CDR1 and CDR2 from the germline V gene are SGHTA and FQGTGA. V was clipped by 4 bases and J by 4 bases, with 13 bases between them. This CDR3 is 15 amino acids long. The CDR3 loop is CASSSGRVGTGELFF. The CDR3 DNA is TGTGCCAGCAGCTCCGGCAGGGTTGGCACCGGGGAGCTGTTTTTT.

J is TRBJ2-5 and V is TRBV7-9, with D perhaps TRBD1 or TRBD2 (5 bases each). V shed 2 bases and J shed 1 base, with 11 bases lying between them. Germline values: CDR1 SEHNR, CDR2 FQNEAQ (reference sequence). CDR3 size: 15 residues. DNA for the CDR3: TGTGCCAGCAGCTTATTCCTCGGGGCCCAAGAGACCCAGTACTTC. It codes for CASSLFLGAQETQYF.

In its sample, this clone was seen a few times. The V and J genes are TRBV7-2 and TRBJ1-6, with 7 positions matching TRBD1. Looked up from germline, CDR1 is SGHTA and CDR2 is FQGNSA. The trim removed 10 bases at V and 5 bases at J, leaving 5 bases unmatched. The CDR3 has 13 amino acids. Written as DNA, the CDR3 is TGTGCCACCCGCGGACAGGATAATTCACCCCTCCACTTT. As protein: CATRGQDNSPLHF.

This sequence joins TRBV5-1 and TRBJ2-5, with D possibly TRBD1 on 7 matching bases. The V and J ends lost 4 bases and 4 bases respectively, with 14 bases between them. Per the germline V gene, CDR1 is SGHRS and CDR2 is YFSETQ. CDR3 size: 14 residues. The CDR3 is CASSGGTVGETQYF. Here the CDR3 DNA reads TGCGCCAGCAGCGGCGGGACAGTCGGAGAGACCCAGTACTTC.

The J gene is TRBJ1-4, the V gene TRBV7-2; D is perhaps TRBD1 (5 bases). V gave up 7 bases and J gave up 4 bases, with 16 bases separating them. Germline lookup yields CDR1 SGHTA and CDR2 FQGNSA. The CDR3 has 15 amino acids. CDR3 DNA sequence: TGTGCCAGCACCCCCGGGAGGGGCCGTAATGAAAAACTGTTTTTT. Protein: CASTPGRGRNEKLFF.

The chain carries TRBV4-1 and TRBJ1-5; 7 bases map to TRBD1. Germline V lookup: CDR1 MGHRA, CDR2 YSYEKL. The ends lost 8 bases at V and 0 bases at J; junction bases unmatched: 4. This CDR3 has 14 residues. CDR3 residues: CASARQGSNQPQHF. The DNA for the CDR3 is TGCGCCAGCGCACGACAGGGTAGCAATCAGCCCCAGCATTTT.

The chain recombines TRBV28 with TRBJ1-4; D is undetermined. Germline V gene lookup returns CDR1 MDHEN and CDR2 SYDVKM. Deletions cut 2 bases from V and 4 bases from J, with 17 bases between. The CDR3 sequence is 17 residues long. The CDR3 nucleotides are TGTGCCAGCAGTTTACGACGGACCGCCGCGAGTAATGAAAAACTGTTTTTT. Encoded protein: CASSLRRTAASNEKLFF.

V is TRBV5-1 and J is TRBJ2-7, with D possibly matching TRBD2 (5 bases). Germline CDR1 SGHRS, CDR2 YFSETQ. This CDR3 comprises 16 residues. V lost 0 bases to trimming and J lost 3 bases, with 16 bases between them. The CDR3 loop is CASSLVSDLGVYEQYF. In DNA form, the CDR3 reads TGCGCCAGCAGCTTGGTGAGCGATCTCGGGGTCTACGAGCAGTACTTC.

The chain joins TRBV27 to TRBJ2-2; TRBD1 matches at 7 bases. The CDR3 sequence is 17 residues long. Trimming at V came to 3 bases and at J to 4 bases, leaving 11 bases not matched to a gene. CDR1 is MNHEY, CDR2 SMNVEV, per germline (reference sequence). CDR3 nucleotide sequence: TGTGCCAGCAGTTTTGGTAGGGGGCTTGTGGGCACCGGGGAGCTGTTTTTT. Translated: CASSFGRGLVGTGELFF.

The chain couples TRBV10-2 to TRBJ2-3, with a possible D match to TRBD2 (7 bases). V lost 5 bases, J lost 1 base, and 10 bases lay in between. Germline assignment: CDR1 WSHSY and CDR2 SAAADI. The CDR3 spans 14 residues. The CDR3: CASSKGGGTDTQYF. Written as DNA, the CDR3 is TGCGCCAGCAGTAAGGGGGGGGGCACAGATACGCAGTATTTT.

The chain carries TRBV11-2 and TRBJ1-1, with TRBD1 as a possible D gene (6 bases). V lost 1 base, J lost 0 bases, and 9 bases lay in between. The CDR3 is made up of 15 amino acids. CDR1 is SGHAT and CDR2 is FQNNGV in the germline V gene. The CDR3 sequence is CASSLGTVMNTEAFF. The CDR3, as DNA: TGTGCCAGCAGCTTAGGGACAGTTATGAACACTGAAGCTTTCTTT.

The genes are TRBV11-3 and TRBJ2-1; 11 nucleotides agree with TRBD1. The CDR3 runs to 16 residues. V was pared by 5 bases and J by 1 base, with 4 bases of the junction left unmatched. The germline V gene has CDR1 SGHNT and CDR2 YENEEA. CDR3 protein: CASSPGTGGSYNEQFF. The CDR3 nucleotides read TGTGCCAGCAGCCCCGGGACAGGGGGATCCTACAATGAGCAGTTCTTC.

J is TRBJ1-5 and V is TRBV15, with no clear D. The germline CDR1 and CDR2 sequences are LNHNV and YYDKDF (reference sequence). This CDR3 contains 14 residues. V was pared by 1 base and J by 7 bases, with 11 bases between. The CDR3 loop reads CATSRVESSQPQHF. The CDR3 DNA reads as TGTGCCACCAGCAGAGTCGAGTCTTCCCAGCCCCAGCATTTT. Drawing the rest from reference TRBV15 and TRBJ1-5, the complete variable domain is DAMVIQNPRYQVTQFGKPVTLSCSQTLNHNVMYWYQQKSSQAPKLLFHYYDKDFNNEADTPDNFQSRRPNTSFCFLDIRSPGLGDTAMYLCATSRVESSQPQHFGDGTRLSIL.

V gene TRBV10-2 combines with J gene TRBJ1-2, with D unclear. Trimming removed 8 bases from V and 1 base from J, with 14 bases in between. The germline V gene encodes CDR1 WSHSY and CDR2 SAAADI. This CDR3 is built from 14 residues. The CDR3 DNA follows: TGCGCCAGCGGGCTTAGGACCTTTAACTATGGCTACACCTTC. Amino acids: CASGLRTFNYGYTF.

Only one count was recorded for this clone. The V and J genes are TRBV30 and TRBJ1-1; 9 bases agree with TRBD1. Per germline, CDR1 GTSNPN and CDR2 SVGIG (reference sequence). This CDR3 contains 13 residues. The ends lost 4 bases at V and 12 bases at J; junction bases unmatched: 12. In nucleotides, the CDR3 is TGTGCCTGGACCCTAACCGGGACAGGGACATCTTTCTTT. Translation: CAWTLTGTGTSFF.